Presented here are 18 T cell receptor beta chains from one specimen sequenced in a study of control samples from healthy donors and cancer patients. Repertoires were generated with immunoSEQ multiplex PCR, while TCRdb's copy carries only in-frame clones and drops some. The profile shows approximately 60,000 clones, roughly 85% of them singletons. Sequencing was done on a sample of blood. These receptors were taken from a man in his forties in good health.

The CDR3 is CASSQDRGNQPQHF. CDR3 DNA: TGTGCCAGCAGCCAAGACAGGGGGAATCAGCCCCAGCATTTT. The chain couples TRBV11-2 to TRBJ1-5; 9 bases fit TRBD1. V shed 5 bases, J shed 4 bases, and the junction held 3 bases outside the gene matches. CDR1 is SGHAT and CDR2 is FQNNGV in the germline V gene. The CDR3 is 14 residues long.

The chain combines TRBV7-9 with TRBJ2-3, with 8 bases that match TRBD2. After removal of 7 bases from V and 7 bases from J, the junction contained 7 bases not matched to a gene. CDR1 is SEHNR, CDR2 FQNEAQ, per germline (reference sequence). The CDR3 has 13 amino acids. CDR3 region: CASNPGGPYTQYF. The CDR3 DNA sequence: TGTGCCAGCAATCCGGGAGGGCCATATACGCAGTATTTT.

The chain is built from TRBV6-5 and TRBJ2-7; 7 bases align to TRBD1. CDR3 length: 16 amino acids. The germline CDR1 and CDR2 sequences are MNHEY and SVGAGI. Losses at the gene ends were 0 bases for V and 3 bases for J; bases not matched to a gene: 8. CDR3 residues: CASSYSSGTVFYEQYF. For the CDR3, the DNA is TGTGCCAGCAGTTACTCATCCGGGACAGTCTTCTACGAGCAGTACTTC.

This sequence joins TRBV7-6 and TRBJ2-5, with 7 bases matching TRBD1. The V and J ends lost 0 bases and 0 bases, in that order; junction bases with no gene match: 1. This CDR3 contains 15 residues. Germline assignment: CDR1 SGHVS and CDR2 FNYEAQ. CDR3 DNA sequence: TGTGCCAGCAGCTTAGCCGGGACAGACCAAGAGACCCAGTACTTC. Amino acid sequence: CASSLAGTDQETQYF.

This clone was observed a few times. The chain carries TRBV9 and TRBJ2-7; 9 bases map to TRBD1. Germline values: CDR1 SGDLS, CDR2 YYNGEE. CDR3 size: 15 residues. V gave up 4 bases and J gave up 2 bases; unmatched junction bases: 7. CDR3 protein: CASSTRDRAAYEQYF. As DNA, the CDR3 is TGTGCCAGCAGCACCCGGGACAGGGCAGCCTACGAGCAGTACTTC.

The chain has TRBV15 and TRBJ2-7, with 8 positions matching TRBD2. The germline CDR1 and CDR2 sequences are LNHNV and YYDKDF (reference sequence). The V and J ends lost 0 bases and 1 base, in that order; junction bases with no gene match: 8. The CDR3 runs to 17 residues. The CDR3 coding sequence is TGTGCCACCAGCAGAGATGTGGGGACTAGTCTATCCTACGAGCAGTACTTC. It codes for CATSRDVGTSLSYEQYF.

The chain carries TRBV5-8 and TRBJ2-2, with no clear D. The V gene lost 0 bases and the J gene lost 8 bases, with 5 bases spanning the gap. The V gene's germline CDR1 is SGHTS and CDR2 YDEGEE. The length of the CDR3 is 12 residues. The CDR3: CASSLGRGELFF. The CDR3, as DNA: TGTGCCAGCAGCTTGGGCAGGGGGGAGCTGTTTTTT.

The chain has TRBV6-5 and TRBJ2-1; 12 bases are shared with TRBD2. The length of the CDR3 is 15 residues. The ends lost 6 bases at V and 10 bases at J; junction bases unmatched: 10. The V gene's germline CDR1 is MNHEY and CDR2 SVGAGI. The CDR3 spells CASRLGLAGSSEQFF. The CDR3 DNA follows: TGTGCCAGCAGGCTAGGACTAGCGGGGTCAAGCGAGCAGTTCTTC.

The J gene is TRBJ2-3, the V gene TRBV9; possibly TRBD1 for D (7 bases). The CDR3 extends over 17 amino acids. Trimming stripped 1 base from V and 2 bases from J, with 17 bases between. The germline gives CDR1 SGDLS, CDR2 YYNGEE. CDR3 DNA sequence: TGTGCCAGCAGCGTACCGAGTCAGGGGGGAAACACAGATACGCAGTATTTT. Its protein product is CASSVPSQGGNTDTQYF.

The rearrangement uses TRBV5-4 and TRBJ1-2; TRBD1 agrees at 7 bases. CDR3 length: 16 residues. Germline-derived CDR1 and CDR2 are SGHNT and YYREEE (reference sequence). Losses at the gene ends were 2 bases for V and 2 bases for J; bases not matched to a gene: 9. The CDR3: CASSLNLGTANYGYTF. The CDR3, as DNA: TGTGCCAGCAGCTTAAATCTCGGGACAGCCAACTATGGCTACACCTTC.

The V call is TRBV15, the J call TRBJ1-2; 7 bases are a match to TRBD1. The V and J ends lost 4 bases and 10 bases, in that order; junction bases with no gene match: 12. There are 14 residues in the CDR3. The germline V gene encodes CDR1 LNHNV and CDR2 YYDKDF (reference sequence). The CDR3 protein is CATSMWDTGQTYTF. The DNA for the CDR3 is TGTGCCACCAGCATGTGGGATACGGGACAGACCTACACCTTC.

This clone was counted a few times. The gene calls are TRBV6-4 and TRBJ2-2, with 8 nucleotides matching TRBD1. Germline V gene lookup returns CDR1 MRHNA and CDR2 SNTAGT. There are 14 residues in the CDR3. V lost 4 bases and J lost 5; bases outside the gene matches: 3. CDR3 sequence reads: CASSAGQGTGELFF. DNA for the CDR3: TGTGCCAGCAGTGCCGGACAGGGAACCGGGGAGCTGTTTTTT.

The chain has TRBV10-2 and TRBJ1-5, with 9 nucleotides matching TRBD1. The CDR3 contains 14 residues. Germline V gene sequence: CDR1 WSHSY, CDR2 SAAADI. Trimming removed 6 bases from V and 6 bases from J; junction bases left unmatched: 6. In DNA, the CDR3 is TGCGCCAGCAGCGCGGACAGGGGTCGTCAGCCCCAGCATTTT. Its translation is CASSADRGRQPQHF.

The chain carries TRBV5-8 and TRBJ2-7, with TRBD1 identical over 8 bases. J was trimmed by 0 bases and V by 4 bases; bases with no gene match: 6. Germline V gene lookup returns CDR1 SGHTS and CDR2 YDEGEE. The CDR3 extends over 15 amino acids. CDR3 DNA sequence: TGTGCCAGCAGCGTCAGGGGGCGGGGCTCCTACGAGCAGTACTTC. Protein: CASSVRGRGSYEQYF.

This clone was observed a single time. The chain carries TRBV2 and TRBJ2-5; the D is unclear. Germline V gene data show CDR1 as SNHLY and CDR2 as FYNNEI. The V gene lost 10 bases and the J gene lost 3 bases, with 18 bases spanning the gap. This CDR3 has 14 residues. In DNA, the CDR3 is TGTGCCAACTCCCGGGTCATTTCGAAAGAGACCCAGTACTTC. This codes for CANSRVISKETQYF. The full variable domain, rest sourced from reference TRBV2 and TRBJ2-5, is EPEVTQTPSHQVTQMGQEVILRCVPISNHLYFYWYRQILGQKVEFLVSFYNNEISEKSEIFDDQFSVERPDGSNFTLKIRSTKLEDSAMYFCANSRVISKETQYFGPGTRLLVL.

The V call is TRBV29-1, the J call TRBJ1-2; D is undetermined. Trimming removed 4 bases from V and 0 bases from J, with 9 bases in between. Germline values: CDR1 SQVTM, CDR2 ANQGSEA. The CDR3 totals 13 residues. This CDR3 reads CSVGERTNYGYTF. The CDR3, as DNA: TGCAGCGTTGGGGAGCGGACTAACTATGGCTACACCTTC.

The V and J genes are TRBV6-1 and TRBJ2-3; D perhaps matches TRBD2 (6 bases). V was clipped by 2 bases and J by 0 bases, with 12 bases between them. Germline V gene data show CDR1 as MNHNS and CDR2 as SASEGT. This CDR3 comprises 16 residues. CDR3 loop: CASSERLASSTDTQYF. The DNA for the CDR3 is TGTGCCAGCAGTGAACGGCTAGCGTCTAGCACAGATACGCAGTATTTT.

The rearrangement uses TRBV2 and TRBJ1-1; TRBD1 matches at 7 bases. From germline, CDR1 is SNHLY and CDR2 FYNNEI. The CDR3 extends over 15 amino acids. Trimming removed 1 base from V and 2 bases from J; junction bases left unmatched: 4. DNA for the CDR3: TGTGCCAGCAGTGAAGGGCAGGGGGGTAACACTGAAGCTTTCTTT. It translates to CASSEGQGGNTEAFF.